This T cell receptor beta chain emerged from a study of identical twins. Each CDR3 protein gets one entry after TCRdb re-called the 5' RACE reads with MiXCR. The sample has 650,000 to 750,000 distinct CDR3 sequences, 21% seen once; the top ten hold roughly 4%. The ends were cut back, 5 bases at V and 3 bases at J, with 14 bases in the middle. The germline CDR1 and CDR2 sequences are DFQATT and SNEGSKA (reference sequence). There are 14 residues in the CDR3. These data also featured in a second study, about T cells expressing NK-cell markers.

The chain is built from TRBV20-1 and TRBJ2-1; the D call may be TRBD1 or TRBD2 (5 bases each). This TCR was recovered from a woman between 18 and 29 years old in good health. The sequenced sample was PBMCs. As DNA, the CDR3 is TGCAGTGCTGCTGGGGGTGCGGGCTACAATGAGCAGTTCTTC. Its translation is CSAAGGAGYNEQFF.